The clone carrying this T cell receptor (beta chain) has just a few counts. This record belongs to a study of metastatic and nonmetastatic thyroid tumors. Across the whole study: Repertoire data that came from the blood and tumor or nodule tissue of malignant and benign thyroid patients were compared.

Thyroid surgery was preceded by no treatment in any patient. Through MiXCR, TCRdb re-clonotyped the PCR reads. The sample carries about 69,000 clones, 11% to 15% recorded once. V was shortened by 7 bases and J by 7 bases, with 17 bases between the two germline ends. Germline V gene data show CDR1 as MDHEN and CDR2 as SYDVKM. The CDR3 is 14 residues long. This receptor was identified in a male donor with papillary thyroid cancer or a benign thyroid nodule (not recorded which). Some clones in this sample may be carry-over from other donors' samples. Sequences were obtained from blood. The chain combines TRBV28 with TRBJ2-1; D is unresolved. CDR3 sequence reads: CASIKSSMRNEQFF. The CDR3 region has the DNA TGTGCCAGCATCAAGTCCAGTATGAGGAATGAGCAGTTCTTC.